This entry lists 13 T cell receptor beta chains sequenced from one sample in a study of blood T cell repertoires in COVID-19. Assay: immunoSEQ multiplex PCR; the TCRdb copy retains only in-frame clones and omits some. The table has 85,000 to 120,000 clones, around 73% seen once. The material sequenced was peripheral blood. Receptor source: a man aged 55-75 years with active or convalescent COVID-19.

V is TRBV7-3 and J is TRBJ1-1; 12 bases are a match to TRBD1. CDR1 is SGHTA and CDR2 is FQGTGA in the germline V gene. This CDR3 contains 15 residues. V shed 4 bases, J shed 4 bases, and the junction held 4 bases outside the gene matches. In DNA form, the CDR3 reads TGTGCCAGCAGCTATTCGGGACAGGGGGCCACTGAAGCTTTCTTT. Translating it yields CASSYSGQGATEAFF.

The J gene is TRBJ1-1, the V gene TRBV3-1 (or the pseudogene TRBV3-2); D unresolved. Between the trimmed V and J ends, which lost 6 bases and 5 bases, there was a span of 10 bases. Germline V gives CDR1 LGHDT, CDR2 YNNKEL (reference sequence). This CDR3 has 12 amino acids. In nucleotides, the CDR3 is TGTGCCAGCAGTTTCGGAGGGACTGAAGCTTTCTTT. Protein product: CASSFGGTEAFF.

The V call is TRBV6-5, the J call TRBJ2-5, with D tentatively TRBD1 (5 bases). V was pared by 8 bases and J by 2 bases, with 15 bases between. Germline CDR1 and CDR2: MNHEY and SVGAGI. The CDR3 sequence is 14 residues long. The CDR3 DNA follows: TGTGCCAGCGGAGAAAGGGGAAGGCAAGAGACCCAGTACTTC. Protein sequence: CASGERGRQETQYF.

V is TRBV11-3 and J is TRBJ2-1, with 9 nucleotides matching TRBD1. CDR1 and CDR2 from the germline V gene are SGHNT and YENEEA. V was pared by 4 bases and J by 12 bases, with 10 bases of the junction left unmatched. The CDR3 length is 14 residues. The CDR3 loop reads CASSSGRDRVLQFF. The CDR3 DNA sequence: TGTGCCAGCAGCTCCGGCCGGGACAGGGTATTGCAGTTCTTC.

CDR3 protein: CASSTNGRHRPRDREDEAFF. The CDR3 DNA reads as TGTGCCAGTAGTACTAACGGTCGTCACCGCCCCCGGGACAGGGAGGACGAAGCTTTCTTT. The chain recombines TRBV19 with TRBJ1-1; 9 nucleotides agree with TRBD1. The CDR3 covers 20 residues. CDR1 is LNHDA, CDR2 SQIVND, per germline (reference sequence). V trimming: 4 bases; J trimming: 8 bases; junction bases outside the gene matches: 26.

The CDR3 DNA reads TGTGCCATCAGTGAGTCGACAGACAACTATGGCTACACCTTC. Its protein is CAISESTDNYGYTF. The chain has TRBV10-3 and TRBJ1-2, with D maybe TRBD1 (5 bases). Trimming left V 0 bases short and J 2 bases short, with 7 bases between. Germline V gene data show CDR1 as ENHRY and CDR2 as SYGVKD. The CDR3 contains 14 residues.

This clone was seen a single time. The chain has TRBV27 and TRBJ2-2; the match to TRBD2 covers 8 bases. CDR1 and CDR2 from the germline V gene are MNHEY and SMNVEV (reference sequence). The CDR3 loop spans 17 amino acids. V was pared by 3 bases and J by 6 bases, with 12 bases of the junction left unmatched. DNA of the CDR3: TGTGCCAGCAGTTTCCGCAGGACGGGAGGGCCTCCCGGGGAGCTGTTTTTT. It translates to CASSFRRTGGPPGELFF.

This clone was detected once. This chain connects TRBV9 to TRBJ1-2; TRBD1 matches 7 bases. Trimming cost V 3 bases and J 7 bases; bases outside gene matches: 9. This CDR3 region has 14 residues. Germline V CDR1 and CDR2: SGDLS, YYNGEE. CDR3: CASSASQGVPGYTF. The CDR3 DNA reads TGTGCCAGCAGCGCCTCTCAGGGGGTGCCTGGCTACACCTTC. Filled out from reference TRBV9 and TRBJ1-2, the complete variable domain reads DSGVTQTPKHLITATGQRVTLRCSPRSGDLSVYWYQQSLDQGLQFLIQYYNGEERAKGNILERFSAQQFPDLHSELNLSSLELGDSALYFCASSASQGVPGYTFGSGTRLTVV.

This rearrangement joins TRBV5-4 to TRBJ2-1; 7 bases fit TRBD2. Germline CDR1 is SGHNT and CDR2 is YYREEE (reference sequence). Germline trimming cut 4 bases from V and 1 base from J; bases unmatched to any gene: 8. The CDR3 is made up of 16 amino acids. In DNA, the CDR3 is TGTGCCAGCAGCCTTGGGAGCGGGATATCCTACAATGAGCAGTTCTTC. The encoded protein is CASSLGSGISYNEQFF.

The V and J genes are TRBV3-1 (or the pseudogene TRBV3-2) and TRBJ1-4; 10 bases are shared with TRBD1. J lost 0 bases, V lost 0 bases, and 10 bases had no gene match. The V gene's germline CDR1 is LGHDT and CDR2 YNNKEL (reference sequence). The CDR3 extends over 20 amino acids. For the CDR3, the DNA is TGTGCCAGCAGCCAAGAAGGGTTGGGACAGGGGACTTCAACTAATGAAAAACTGTTTTTT. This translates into CASSQEGLGQGTSTNEKLFF.

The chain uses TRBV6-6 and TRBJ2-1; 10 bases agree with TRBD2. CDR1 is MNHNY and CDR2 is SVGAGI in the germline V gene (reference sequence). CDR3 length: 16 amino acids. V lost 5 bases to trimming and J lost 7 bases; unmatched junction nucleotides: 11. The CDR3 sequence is CASSPALAGVGNEQFF. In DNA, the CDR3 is TGTGCCAGCAGTCCAGCCCTAGCGGGAGTGGGTAATGAGCAGTTCTTC.

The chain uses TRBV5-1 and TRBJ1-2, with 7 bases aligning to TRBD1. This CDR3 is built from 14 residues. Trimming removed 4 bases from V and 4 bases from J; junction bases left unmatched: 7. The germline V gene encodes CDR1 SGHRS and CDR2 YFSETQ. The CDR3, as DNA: TGCGCCAGCAGCCCTGGACAGGCGAGCTATGGCTACACCTTC. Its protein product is CASSPGQASYGYTF.

Here the CDR3 reads CASSFPQALKQFF. The CDR3 DNA reads as TGTGCCAGCAGTTTCCCTCAGGCCCTTAAGCAGTTCTTC. The V call is TRBV28, the J call TRBJ2-1; D is uncertain. The V gene's germline CDR1 is MDHEN and CDR2 SYDVKM. Trimming took 3 bases from V and 11 from J, leaving 14 bases between them. The CDR3 is 13 residues long.